This T cell receptor (beta chain) is drawn from a study of siplizumab effects on memory and regulatory T cells. General observations from the study: Under siplizumab, an average about 70% of mappable alloreactive CD4+ clones were Treg-derived, compared with approximately 25% in controls. Roughly 75-97% of dividing CD4+ or CD8+ clones were without an attributable naive or memory phenotype. A major contribution to the alloresponse seemed to be made by naive T cells, which seemed more diverse than memory cells.

Each sample had around 110,000 TCR templates assayed. Data came from immunoSEQ multiplex PCR; TCRdb stores just in-frame clones and leaves some out. The data show over 100,000 clones, 93% seen once. The trim removed 7 bases at V and 1 base at J, leaving 7 bases unmatched. Germline V CDR1 and CDR2: MGHDK, SYGVNS. This CDR3 comprises 15 residues. The table lists this clone with a count of one. Antigen unknown. Sequencing was performed on non-Treg CD4+ T cells sorted from blood. This sequence originates from a human donor in good health. This chain connects TRBV25-1 to TRBJ1-1; the match to TRBD1 covers 9 bases. As DNA, the CDR3 is TGTGCCAGCACCCTCGGGACAGGGTGGAACACTGAAGCTTTCTTT. Translation gives CASTLGTGWNTEAFF.